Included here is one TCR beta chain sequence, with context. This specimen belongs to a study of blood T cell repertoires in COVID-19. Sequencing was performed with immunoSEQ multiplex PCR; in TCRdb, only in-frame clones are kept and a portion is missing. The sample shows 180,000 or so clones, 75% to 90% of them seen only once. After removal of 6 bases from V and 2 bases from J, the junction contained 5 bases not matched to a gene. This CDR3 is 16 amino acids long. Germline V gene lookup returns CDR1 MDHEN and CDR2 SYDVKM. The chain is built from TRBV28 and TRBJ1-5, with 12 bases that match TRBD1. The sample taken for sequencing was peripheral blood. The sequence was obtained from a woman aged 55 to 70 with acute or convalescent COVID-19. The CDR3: CASRGQGASGNQPQHF. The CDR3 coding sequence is TGTGCCAGCAGGGGACAGGGGGCATCGGGCAATCAGCCCCAGCATTTT.